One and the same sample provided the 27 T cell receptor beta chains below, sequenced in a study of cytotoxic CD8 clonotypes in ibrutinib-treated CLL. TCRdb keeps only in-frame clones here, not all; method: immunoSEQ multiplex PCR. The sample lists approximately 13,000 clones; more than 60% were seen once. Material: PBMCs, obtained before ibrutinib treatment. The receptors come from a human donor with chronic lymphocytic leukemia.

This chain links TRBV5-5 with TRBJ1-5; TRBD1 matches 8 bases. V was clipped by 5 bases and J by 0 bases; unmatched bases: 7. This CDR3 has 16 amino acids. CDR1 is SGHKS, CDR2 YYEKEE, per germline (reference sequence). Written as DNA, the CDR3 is TGTGCCAGCAGACCTGGACAGGGCTATAGCAATCAGCCCCAGCATTTT. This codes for CASRPGQGYSNQPQHF. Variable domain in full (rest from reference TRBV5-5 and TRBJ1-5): DAGVTQSPTHLIKTRGQQVTLRCSPISGHKSVSWYQQVLGQGPQFIFQYYEKEERGRGNFPDRFSARQFPNYSSELNVNALLLGDSALYLCASRPGQGYSNQPQHFGDGTRLSIL.

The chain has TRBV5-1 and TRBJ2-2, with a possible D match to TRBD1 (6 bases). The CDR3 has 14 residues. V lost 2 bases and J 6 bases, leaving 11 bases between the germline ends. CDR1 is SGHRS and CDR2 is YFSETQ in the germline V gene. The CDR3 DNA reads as TGCGCCAGCAGCTTAAGTGGGGGCGCCGGGGAGCTGTTTTTT. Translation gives CASSLSGGAGELFF.

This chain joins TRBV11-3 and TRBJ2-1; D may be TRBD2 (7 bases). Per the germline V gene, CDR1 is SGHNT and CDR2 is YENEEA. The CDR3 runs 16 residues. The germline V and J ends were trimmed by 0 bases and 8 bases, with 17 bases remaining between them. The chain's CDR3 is CASSLDGRGGVDEQFF. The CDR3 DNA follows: TGTGCCAGCAGCTTAGATGGGAGGGGGGGCGTCGATGAGCAGTTCTTC.

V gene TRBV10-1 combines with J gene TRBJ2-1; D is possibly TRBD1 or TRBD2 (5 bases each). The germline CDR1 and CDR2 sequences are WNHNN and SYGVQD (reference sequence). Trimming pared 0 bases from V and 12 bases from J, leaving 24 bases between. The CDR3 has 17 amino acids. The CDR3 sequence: CASSESTLGEKPQGQFF. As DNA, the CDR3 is TGCGCCAGCAGTGAGTCGACTCTGGGGGAGAAGCCCCAAGGGCAGTTCTTC.

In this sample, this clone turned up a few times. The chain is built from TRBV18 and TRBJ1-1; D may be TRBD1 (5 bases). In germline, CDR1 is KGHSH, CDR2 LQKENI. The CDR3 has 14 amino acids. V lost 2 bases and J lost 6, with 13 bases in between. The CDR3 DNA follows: TGTGCCAGCTCACCATGGGGCAGGGACCCTGAAGCTTTCTTT. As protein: CASSPWGRDPEAFF.

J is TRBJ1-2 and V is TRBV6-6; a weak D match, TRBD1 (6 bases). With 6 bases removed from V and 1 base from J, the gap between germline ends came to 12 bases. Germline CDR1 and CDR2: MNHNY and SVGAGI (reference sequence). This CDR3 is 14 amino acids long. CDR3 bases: TGTGCCAGCAGGCCTACAGGGAATAACTATGGCTACACCTTC. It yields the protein CASRPTGNNYGYTF.

The CDR3 loop reads CASSVGVAARGDTQYF. In nucleotides, the CDR3 is TGTGCCAGCAGCGTAGGGGTGGCGGCCCGAGGAGATACGCAGTATTTT. This chain joins TRBV9 and TRBJ2-3; D gene ambiguous. Trimming took off 0 bases at V and 5 bases at J, with 16 bases between the two ends. This CDR3 is built from 16 residues. The germline CDR1 and CDR2 sequences are SGDLS and YYNGEE.

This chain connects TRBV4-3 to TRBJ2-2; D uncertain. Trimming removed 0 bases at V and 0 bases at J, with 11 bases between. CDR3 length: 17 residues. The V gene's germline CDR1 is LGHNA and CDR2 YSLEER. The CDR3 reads CASSQDSGSSNTGELFF. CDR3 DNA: TGCGCCAGCAGCCAAGATTCCGGTTCCTCGAACACCGGGGAGCTGTTTTTT.

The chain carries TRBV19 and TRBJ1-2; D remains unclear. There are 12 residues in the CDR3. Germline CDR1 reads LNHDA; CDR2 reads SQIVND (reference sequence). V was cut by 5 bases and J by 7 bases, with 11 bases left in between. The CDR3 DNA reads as TGTGCCAGTAGTTCCAGAGGAGCTGGCTACACCTTC. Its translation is CASSSRGAGYTF. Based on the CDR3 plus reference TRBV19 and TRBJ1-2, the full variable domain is DGGITQSPKYLFRKEGQNVTLSCEQNLNHDAMYWYRQDPGQGLRLIYYSQIVNDFQKGDIAEGYSVSREKKESFPLTVTSAQKNPTAFYLCASSSRGAGYTFGSGTRLTVV.

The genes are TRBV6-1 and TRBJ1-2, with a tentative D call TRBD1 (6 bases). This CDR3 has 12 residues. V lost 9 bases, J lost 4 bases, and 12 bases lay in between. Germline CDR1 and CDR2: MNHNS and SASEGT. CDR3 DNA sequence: TGTGCCAGTCAGGACAGACCCTATGGCTACACCTTC. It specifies CASQDRPYGYTF.

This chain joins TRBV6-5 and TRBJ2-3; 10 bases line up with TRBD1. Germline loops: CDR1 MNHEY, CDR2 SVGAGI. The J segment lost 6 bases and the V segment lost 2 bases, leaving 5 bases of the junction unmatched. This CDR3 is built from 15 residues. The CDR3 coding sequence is TGTGCCAGCAGTTACCGGGGACAGGGGTGGGATACGCAGTATTTT. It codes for CASSYRGQGWDTQYF.

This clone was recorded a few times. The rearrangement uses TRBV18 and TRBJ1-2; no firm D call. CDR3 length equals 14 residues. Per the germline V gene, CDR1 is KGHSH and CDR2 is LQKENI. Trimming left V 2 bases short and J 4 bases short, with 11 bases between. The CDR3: CASSPTRGLYGYTF. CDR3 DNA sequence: TGTGCCAGCTCACCAACCCGTGGACTCTATGGCTACACCTTC.

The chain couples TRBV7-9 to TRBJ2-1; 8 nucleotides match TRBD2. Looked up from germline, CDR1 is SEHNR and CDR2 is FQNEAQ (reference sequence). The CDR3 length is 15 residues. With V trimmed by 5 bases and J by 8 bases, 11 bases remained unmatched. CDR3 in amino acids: CASSPVAGGSHEQFF. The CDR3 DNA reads TGTGCCAGCAGCCCGGTGGCGGGAGGTAGCCATGAGCAGTTCTTC.

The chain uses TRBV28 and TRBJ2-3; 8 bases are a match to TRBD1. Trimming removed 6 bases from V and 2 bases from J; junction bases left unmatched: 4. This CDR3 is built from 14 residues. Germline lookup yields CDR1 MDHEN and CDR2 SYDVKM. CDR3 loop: CASRRTGYTDTQYF. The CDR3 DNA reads TGTGCCAGCAGACGGACAGGGTACACAGATACGCAGTATTTT. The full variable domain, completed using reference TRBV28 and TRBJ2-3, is DVKVTQSSRYLVKRTGEKVFLECVQDMDHENMFWYRQDPGLGLRLIYFSYDVKMKEKGDIPEGYSVSREKKERFSLILESASTNQTSMYLCASRRTGYTDTQYFGPGTRLTVL.

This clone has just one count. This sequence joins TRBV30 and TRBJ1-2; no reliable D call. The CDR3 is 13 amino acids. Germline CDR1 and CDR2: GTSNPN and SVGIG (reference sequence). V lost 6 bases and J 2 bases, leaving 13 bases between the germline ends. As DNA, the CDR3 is TGTGCCTGTCCCCAGGCCGGAAACTATGGCTACACCTTC. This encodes CACPQAGNYGYTF.

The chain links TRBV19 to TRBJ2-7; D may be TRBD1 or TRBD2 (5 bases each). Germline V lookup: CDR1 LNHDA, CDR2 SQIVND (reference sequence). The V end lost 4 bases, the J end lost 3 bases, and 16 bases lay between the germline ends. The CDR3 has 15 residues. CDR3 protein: CASSTPRDGLYEQYF. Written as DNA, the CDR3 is TGTGCCAGTAGTACCCCCCGGGACGGTCTCTACGAGCAGTACTTC.

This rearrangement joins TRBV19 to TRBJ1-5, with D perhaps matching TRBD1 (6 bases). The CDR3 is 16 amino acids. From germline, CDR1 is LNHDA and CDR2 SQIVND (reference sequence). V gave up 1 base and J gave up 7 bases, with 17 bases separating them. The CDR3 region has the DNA TGTGCCAGTAGTATAGTGGTAGAGGACAGACACCAGCCCCAGCATTTT. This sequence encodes CASSIVVEDRHQPQHF.

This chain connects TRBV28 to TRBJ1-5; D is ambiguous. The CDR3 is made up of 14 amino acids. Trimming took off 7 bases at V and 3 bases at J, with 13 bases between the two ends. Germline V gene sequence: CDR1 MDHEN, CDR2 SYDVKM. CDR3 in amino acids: CASTSEGYNQPQHF. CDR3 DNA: TGTGCCAGCACCTCGGAGGGATACAATCAGCCCCAGCATTTT.

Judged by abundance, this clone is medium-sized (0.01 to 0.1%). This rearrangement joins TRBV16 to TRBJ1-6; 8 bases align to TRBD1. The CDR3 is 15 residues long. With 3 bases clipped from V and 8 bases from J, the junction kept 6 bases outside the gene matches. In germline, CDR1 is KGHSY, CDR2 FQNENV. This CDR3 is CASSHWTGRDSPLHF. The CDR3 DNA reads TGTGCCAGCAGCCACTGGACAGGGAGGGATTCACCCCTCCACTTT.

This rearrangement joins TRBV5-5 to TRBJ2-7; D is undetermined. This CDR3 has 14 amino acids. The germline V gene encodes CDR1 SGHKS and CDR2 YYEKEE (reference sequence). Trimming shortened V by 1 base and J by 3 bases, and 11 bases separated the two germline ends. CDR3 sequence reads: CASSLWTASYEQYF. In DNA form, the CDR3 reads TGTGCCAGCAGCTTGTGGACGGCAAGCTACGAGCAGTACTTC.

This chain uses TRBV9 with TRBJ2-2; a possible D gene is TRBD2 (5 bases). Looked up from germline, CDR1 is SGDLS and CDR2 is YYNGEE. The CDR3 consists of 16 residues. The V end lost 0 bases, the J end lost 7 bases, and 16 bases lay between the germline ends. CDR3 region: CASSVGIASVGGELFF. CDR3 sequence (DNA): TGTGCCAGCAGCGTAGGGATAGCGTCTGTAGGCGGGGAGCTGTTTTTT.

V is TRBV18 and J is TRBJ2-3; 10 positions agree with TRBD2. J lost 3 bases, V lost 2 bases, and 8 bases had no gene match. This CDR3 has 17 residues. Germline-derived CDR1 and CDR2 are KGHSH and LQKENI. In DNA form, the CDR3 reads TGTGCCAGCTCACCAATGGCTAGCGGGAGTTTAACAGATACGCAGTATTTT. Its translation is CASSPMASGSLTDTQYF.

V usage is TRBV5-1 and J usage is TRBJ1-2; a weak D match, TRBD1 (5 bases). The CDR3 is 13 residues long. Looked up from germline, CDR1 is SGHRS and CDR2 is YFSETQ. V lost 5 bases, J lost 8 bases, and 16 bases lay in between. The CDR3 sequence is CASRIQESEGYTF. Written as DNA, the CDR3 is TGCGCCAGCAGGATACAGGAATCGGAGGGCTACACCTTC. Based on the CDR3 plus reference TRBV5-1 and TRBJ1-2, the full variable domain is KAGVTQTPRYLIKTRGQQVTLSCSPISGHRSVSWYQQTPGQGLQFLFEYFSETQRNKGNFPGRFSGRQFSNSRSEMNVSTLELGDSALYLCASRIQESEGYTFGSGTRLTVV.

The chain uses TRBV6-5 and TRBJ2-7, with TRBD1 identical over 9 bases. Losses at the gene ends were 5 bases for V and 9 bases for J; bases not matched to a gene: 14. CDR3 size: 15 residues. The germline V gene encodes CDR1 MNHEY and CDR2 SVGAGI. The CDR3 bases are TGTGCCAGCAGTCCCGCGCGGGACAGGGTTGAGGTGCAGTACTTC. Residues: CASSPARDRVEVQYF.

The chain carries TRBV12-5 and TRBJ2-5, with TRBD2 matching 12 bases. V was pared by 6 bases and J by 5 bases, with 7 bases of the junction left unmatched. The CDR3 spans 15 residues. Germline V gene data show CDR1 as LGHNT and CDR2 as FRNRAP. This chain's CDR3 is CASGPSGRAGETQYF. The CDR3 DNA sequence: TGTGCTAGTGGCCCTAGCGGGAGGGCCGGGGAGACCCAGTACTTC. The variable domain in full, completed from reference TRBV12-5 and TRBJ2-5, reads DARVTQTPRHKVTEMGQEVTMRCQPILGHNTVFWYRQTMMQGLELLAYFRNRAPLDDSGMPKDRFSAEMPDATLATLKIQPSEPRDSAVYFCASGPSGRAGETQYFGPGTRLLVL.

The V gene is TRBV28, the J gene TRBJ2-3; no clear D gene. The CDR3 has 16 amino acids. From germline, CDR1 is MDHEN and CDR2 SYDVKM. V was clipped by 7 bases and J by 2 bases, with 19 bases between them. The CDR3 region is CASNPLGSGSTDTQYF. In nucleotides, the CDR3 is TGTGCCAGCAACCCCCTAGGGTCCGGGTCCACAGATACGCAGTATTTT.

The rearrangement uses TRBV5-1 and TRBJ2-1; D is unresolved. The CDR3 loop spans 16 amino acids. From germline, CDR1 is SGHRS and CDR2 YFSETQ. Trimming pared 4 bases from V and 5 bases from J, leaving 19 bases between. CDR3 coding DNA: TGCGCCAGCAGCCCCTACCACACCCCGCTGGACAATGAGCAGTTCTTC. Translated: CASSPYHTPLDNEQFF.